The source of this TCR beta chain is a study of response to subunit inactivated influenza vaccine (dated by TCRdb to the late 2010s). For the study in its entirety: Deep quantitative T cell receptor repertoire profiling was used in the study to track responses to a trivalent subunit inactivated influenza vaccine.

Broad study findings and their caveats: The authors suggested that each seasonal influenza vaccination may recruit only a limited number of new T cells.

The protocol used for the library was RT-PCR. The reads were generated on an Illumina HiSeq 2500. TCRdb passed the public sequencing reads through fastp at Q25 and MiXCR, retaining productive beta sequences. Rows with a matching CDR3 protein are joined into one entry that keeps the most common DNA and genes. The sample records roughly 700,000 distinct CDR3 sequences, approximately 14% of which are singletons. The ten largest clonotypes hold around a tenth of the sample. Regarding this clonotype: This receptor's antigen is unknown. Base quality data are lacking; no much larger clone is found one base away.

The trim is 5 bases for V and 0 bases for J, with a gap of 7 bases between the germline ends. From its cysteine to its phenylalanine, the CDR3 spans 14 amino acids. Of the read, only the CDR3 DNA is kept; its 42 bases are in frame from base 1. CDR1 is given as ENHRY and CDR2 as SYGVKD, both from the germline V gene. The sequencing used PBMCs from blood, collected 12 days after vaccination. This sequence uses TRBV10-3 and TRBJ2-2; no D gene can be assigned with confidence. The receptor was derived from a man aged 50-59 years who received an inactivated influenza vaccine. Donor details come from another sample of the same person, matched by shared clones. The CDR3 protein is CAISPRANTGELFF. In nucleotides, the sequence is TGTGCCATCAGTCCCCGGGCGAACACCGGGGAGCTGTTTTTT.